This is a list of T cell receptor beta chains from one sample in a study of blood T cell repertoires in COVID-19. The repertoire was sequenced with immunoSEQ multiplex PCR; TCRdb's copy has only in-frame clones and lacks some. The table has roughly 230,000 clones, less than 90% seen once; the top ten hold about 1.7%. The specimen was peripheral blood. The source of these receptors is a man aged 70 or older with acute or convalescent COVID-19. Both conserved end residues are part of each CDR3. A D gene is named only where the DNA matches it firmly. Rows give clone size only sometimes, using once, few, many, or a class for an expanded clone.

j_gene	v_gene	len	abundance	d_gene	CDR3aa	CDR3nt
TRBJ2-5	TRBV19	15	.	.	CASSTGTGAQETQYF	TGTGCCAGTAGTACAGGGACTGGCGCACAAGAGACCCAGTACTTC
TRBJ1-2	TRBV5-8	15	once	TRBD1	CASSLVPGQGYGYTF	TGTGCCAGCAGCTTGGTTCCGGGACAGGGATATGGCTACACCTTC
TRBJ1-2	TRBV6-2/TRBV6-3	14	.	TRBD1	CASSWGQSNYGYTF	TGTGCCAGCAGTTGGGGACAGTCTAACTATGGCTACACCTTC
TRBJ2-1	TRBV2	13	.	.	CASSGTDYNEQFF	TGTGCCAGCAGTGGGACTGACTACAATGAGCAGTTCTTC
TRBJ1-5	TRBV19	17	.	.	CASSTSYPTHSNQPQHF	TGTGCCAGTAGTACCTCTTATCCAACACATAGCAATCAGCCCCAGCATTTT
TRBJ1-6	TRBV3-1/TRBV3-2	16	.	TRBD1	CASSQAGTGGNSPLHF	TGTGCCAGCAGCCAAGCCGGGACAGGGGGCAATTCACCCCTCCACTTT
TRBJ1-5	TRBV7-2	14	few	.	CASSLGPGGQPQHF	TGTGCCAGCAGCTTAGGGCCGGGAGGACAGCCCCAGCATTTT
TRBJ1-6	TRBV19	15	.	.	CASSRESTGNSPLHF	TGTGCCAGTAGTAGGGAATCAACAGGGAATTCACCCCTCCACTTT
TRBJ2-7	TRBV3-1/TRBV3-2	17	.	TRBD2	CASSQVESSGSLNEQYF	TGTGCCAGCAGCCAAGTTGAGTCTAGCGGGAGTCTCAACGAGCAGTACTTC
TRBJ2-3	TRBV11-2	16	.	.	CASSRRAGADTDTQYF	TGTGCCAGCAGCCGGAGGGCGGGGGCAGACACAGATACGCAGTATTTT
TRBJ2-2	TRBV21-1	21	.	.	CASSKVGVVVEGGSNTGELFF	TGTGCCAGCAGCAAAGTTGGGGTAGTTGTTGAAGGGGGATCGAACACCGGGGAGCTGTTTTTT
TRBJ1-2	TRBV7-2	14	.	.	CASSVTRPGVIYTF	TGTGCCAGCAGCGTCACACGGCCCGGGGTAATATACACCTTC
TRBJ1-1	TRBV11-1	14	.	.	CASSSYRELTEAFF	TGTGCCAGCAGCTCTTACAGGGAATTGACTGAAGCTTTCTTT